The entry below gives a single TCR beta chain sequence along with its context. The data were taken from a study of technical replicates of blood from a handful of donors. TCRdb's copy holds only in-frame clones and misses some; the assay was immunoSEQ multiplex PCR. The table shows more than 90,000 clones, with 96% occurring only once. CDR1 is SGHNT and CDR2 is YYREEE in the germline V gene (reference sequence). V lost 1 base to trimming and J lost 9 bases, with 8 bases between them. The CDR3 spans 12 residues. V usage is TRBV5-4 and J usage is TRBJ2-4; D is unresolved. The TCR sequence derives from a human donor in good health. The sequenced sample was T cells isolated from PBMCs. In nucleotides, the CDR3 is TGTGCCAGCAGCTTGCCGGGTAGCATTCAGTACTTC. It translates to CASSLPGSIQYF.